What follows describes a single TCR beta chain. The data were taken from a study of blood T cell repertoires in COVID-19. Overall study context: The United States, Italy and Spain were the sources of the acute and convalescent COVID-19 samples. PBMCs, B-cell-depleted T cells, or T cells were the source of the cDNA or gDNA that made up the material.

As processed by the authors: Amplifying reference gene primers gave estimates of nucleated cell counts. Assay used: immunoSEQ multiplex PCR; TCRdb lists only in-frame clones, some missing. V and J calls and clone size come straight from that table; D and trimming were deduced from the DNA. The table has around 190,000 clones, 84% seen once; the top ten hold less than 15%. Trimming cost V 3 bases and J 9 bases; bases outside gene matches: 14. Looked up from germline, CDR1 is SGHRS and CDR2 is YFSETQ. CDR3 length: 17 residues. This TCR was recovered from a human donor in a cohort sampled during active COVID-19. The chain links TRBV5-1 to TRBJ2-1; 11 bases fit TRBD1. Input material: peripheral blood. The CDR3: CASSYTPGQGAPSEQFF. CDR3 DNA sequence: TGCGCCAGCAGCTACACTCCTGGACAGGGGGCCCCCAGTGAGCAGTTCTTC.